This TCR beta chain was retrieved from a study of Graves' ophthalmopathy and Graves' hyperthyroidism. Study-level points and caveats: A roughly 80% specificity and 85% to 90% sensitivity were achieved by a 13-signature model that separated ophthalmopathy from stable hyperthyroidism.

Certain patients, namely those with other autoimmune diseases, uncontrolled infections, pregnancy or lactation, were excluded. CDR3 regions of TCR beta were amplified from RNA transcripts. HTBI-primed first-round RT-PCR preceded second-round multiplex PCR. MiXCR, run by TCRdb on the multiplex PCR reads, gives a single entry per CDR3 protein. Seen here are a few hundred thousand distinct CDR3 sequences, 21% observed once, and the top ten hold around 3.2%. Germline-derived CDR1 and CDR2 are DFQATT and SNEGSKA (reference sequence). The length of the CDR3 is 12 residues. With respect to this clonotype: Its target is unknown. One base away lies a much larger clone, so this may be a sequencing read error.

The sample taken for sequencing was peripheral blood. The receptor comes from a woman younger than 35 with stable Graves' hyperthyroidism. The genes are TRBV20-1 and TRBJ1-1; D remains ambiguous. CDR3 nucleotide sequence: TGCAGTGCTAGGGCGCCGGGCACTGAAGCTTGCTTT. This gives the protein CSARAPGTEACF.